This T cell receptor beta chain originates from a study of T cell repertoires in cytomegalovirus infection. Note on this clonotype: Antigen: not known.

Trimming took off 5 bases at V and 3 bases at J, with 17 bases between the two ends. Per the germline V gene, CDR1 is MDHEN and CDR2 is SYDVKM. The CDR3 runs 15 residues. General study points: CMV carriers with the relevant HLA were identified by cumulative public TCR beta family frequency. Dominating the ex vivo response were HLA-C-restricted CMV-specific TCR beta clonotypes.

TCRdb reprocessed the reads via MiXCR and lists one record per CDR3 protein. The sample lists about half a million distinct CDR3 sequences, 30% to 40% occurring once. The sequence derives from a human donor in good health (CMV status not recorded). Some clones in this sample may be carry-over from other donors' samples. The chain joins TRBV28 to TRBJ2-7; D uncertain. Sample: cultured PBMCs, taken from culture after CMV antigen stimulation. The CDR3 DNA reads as TGTGCCAGCAGTCCTGCCATCGGCCGGTTCTACGAGCAGTACTTC. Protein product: CASSPAIGRFYEQYF.